This TCR beta chain was sequenced in a study of blood T cells in healthy people across ages. Notes on the study in general: Estimates based on one million T cells were treated as lower bounds. There were more naive CD4+ cells and higher diversity in long-lived donors than in aged donors.

Germline lookup yields CDR1 LGHDT and CDR2 YNNKEL (reference sequence). This CDR3 spans 13 amino acids. V dropped 4 bases and J dropped 4 bases, with 11 bases sitting between them. The sample holds many counts of this clonotype. The antigen remains unidentified. Next came a second PCR, run for about 6 to 11 cycles, which used a sample-barcoded 5' primer along with a J-beta primer mix. MiXCR, applied by TCRdb to the 5' RACE reads, yields one record per CDR3 protein. Here the sample spans about 1,800,000 distinct CDR3 sequences, roughly 27% being singletons. The chain links TRBV3-1 to TRBJ2-7; D might be TRBD1 (6 bases). Sample: blood. The TCR originated in a woman in her thirties in good health. The chain's CDR3 is CASSRRQEYEQYF. In DNA, the CDR3 is TGTGCCAGCAGCCGCCGACAGGAATACGAGCAGTACTTC.